The text below deals with one T cell receptor beta chain. Its antigen remains unidentified. No much larger clone is present one base from it, and per-base qualities are unavailable. This sample is drawn from a study of blood T cell repertoires in COVID-19 (dated by TCRdb to 2018 to 2020). About the investigation overall: Samples from collaborators originated in the United States, Italy and Spain and spanned both the acute and convalescent phases of COVID-19. The material from the prospective study consisted of cDNA or gDNA derived from T cells, B-cell-depleted T cells, or PBMCs. The dataset comprised deeply sampled blood TCRbeta repertoires from subjects exposed to, actively infected with, or recovered from COVID-19. The repertoires were made available in a free public database intended to serve as a resource for research on the immune response to SARS-CoV-2. The samples were drawn from two sources: the first 160 participants of the ongoing ImmuneRACE study, and 1,000 to 1,500 subjects contributed by 6 global collaborators. Nearly every sample came with metadata listing a de-identified subject ID, COVID-19 status, age in years and sex. Where available, HLA class I and class II types were taken from metadata supplied by the sample provider and were not determined by assay-based typing. Broader findings and caveats from the paper: How much clinical and demographic metadata was included differed by source and by participant, and the metadata was provided uncurated.

The collaborating institutions used their own protocols to collect whole blood in K2EDTA tubes. For TCRbeta analysis, collaborators shipped samples in one of three forms: frozen whole blood, isolated PBMCs, or DNA extracted from either of those sample types. For CDR1 and CDR2, the germline V gene (reference sequence) lists SGHNT and YYREEE. The CDR3 covers 14 residues, taking in both the cysteine and the phenylalanine. Only the CDR3 DNA stays, 42 bases, in frame from base 1. Between the V and J ends, shortened by 5 bases and 2 bases respectively, the junction contains 11 bases. TCRbeta CDR3 regions were amplified from genomic DNA using the immunoSEQ Assay, a bias-controlled multiplex PCR. The published analysis was carried out like this. The number of nucleated cells in each sample was estimated from the amplification of reference gene primers within the assay. Sequence reads were collapsed and filtered to measure the absolute abundance of every unique TCRbeta CDR3 rearrangement. For each sample, productive Simpson clonality was calculated by taking the square root of Simpson's diversity index across productive rearrangements. TCRdb took over this immuneACCESS table, retaining in-frame rearrangements with V and J assigned. Such tables are incomplete; in checked studies, under half of the missing clones stem from an unresolved V gene, and the remainder is unexplained. The V and J calls and clone size come from that table; D and trimming were worked out from the DNA. This sample is represented by 360,000 or so clones; around 89% of them were singletons. The top ten clonotypes cover approximately 6.2% of the sample.

The sequence derives from a man between 18 and 29 years old with active or convalescent COVID-19. Sequenced input: peripheral blood. In this chain, TRBV5-4 is recombined with TRBJ1-3; the D segment could be TRBD1, given 5 matching bases. The CDR3 here reads CASRSTGAGNTIYF. Read as DNA, the sequence is TGTGCCAGCAGGTCCACGGGGGCTGGAAACACCATATATTTT.